One sample yielded the 16 T cell receptor beta chains listed below, sequenced in a study of blood T cells in healthy people across ages. A J-beta primer mix and a sample-barcoded 5' primer were used in a second PCR of roughly 6 to 11 cycles. Each CDR3 protein gets one entry after TCRdb re-called the 5' RACE reads with MiXCR. The data show roughly 1.6 million distinct CDR3 sequences, approximately 32% seen once. Sequenced sample: blood. Receptor source: a woman under 40 in good health.

In this sample, this clonotype turned up a few times. The chain uses TRBV10-1 and TRBJ2-2; D unresolved. Germline values: CDR1 WNHNN, CDR2 SYGVQD (reference sequence). V was trimmed by 6 bases and J by 5 bases, leaving 10 bases between them. This CDR3 contains 13 residues. CDR3: CASRNTITGELFF. The CDR3 nucleotides are TGCGCCAGCAGGAATACTATTACCGGGGAGCTGTTTTTT.

Written as DNA, the CDR3 is TGTGCCAGCAGTTCAATAGCGGGAGTAGATTACAATGAGCAGTTCTTC. Translation gives CASSSIAGVDYNEQFF. The rearrangement joins TRBV28 to TRBJ2-1; 9 nucleotides line up with TRBD2. The trim removed 4 bases at V and 4 bases at J, leaving 8 bases unmatched. The length of the CDR3 is 16 residues. From germline, CDR1 is MDHEN and CDR2 SYDVKM. Full variable domain (outside the CDR3, taken from reference TRBV28 and TRBJ2-1): DVKVTQSSRYLVKRTGEKVFLECVQDMDHENMFWYRQDPGLGLRLIYFSYDVKMKEKGDIPEGYSVSREKKERFSLILESASTNQTSMYLCASSSIAGVDYNEQFFGPGTRLTVL.

The chain is built from TRBV6-5 and TRBJ2-1; D unresolved. V shed 6 bases and J shed 8 bases, with 8 bases lying between them. Germline CDR1 and CDR2: MNHEY and SVGAGI. The CDR3 consists of 11 residues. The CDR3 bases are TGTGCCAGCAGCCGAAACCATGAGCAGTTCTTC. It specifies CASSRNHEQFF.

CDR3 nucleotide sequence: TGCACCAGCAGCCAAGATGTGGCAGATACGCAGTATTTT. Translated, it gives CTSSQDVADTQYF. The V gene is TRBV1, the J gene TRBJ2-3. TRBV1 is a pseudogene. There are 13 residues in the CDR3.

The chain has TRBV5-1 and TRBJ1-3, with 8 bases lining up with TRBD1. Germline loops: CDR1 SGHRS, CDR2 YFSETQ. This CDR3 is 16 amino acids long. The chain's CDR3 is CTNSLGDRIGGNTIYF. The CDR3 DNA reads TGCACCAACAGCTTAGGGGACAGGATAGGCGGAAACACCATATATTTT.

The J gene is TRBJ1-2, the V gene TRBV7-9; 9 bases map to TRBD1. The CDR3 consists of 15 residues. The ends lost 7 bases at V and 6 bases at J; junction bases unmatched: 12. In germline, CDR1 is SEHNR, CDR2 FQNEAQ (reference sequence). CDR3 amino acids: CASTSWDRAIDGYTF. The DNA for the CDR3 is TGTGCCAGCACTTCATGGGACAGGGCTATCGATGGCTACACCTTC.

As regards this clonotype: One end of the junction does not line up with germline, which may come from a read error. The rearrangement uses TRBV27 and TRBJ1-2, with 9 positions matching TRBD1. The CDR3 covers 16 residues. Per the germline V gene, CDR1 is MNHEY and CDR2 is SMNVEV (reference sequence). Written as DNA, the CDR3 is TGTGCCAGCGAAACCGGGGACAGGGATGCTAACTATGGCCACACCTTC. It specifies CASETGDRDANYGHTF.

This chain connects TRBV5-1 to TRBJ2-3; 9 bases agree with TRBD2. The junction had 8 bases not matched to a gene; V was cut back by 4 bases and J by 2 bases. The CDR3 is 16 amino acids. Germline lookup yields CDR1 SGHRS and CDR2 YFSETQ. The CDR3 spells CASSDPGLAVTDTQYF. The DNA of the CDR3 is TGCGCCAGCAGCGACCCGGGACTAGCCGTCACAGATACGCAGTATTTT.

The chain recombines TRBV20-1 with TRBJ2-3; D not certain. Germline CDR1 and CDR2: DFQATT and SNEGSKA (reference sequence). The length of the CDR3 is 13 residues. V was shortened by 5 bases and J by 5 bases, with 14 bases between the two germline ends. CDR3 bases: TGCAGTGCTCCCCCCCCATTAGGAGATACGCAGTATTTT. It codes for CSAPPPLGDTQYF.

This clonotype showed up just a few times. The J gene is TRBJ2-3, the V gene TRBV5-1, with D unresolved. Germline V gene sequence: CDR1 SGHRS, CDR2 YFSETQ. V was clipped by 4 bases and J by 1 base, with 10 bases between them. This CDR3 region has 14 residues. The DNA of the CDR3 is TGCGCCAGCAGCCCCCGTTCGCGCACAGATACGCAGTATTTT. This encodes CASSPRSRTDTQYF.

The chain couples TRBV20-1 to TRBJ2-6; TRBD1 might be the D (6 bases). This CDR3 region has 15 residues. V lost 5 bases, J lost 0 bases, and 11 bases lay in between. Germline CDR1 reads DFQATT; CDR2 reads SNEGSKA (reference sequence). CDR3: CSAPNRDSGANVLTF. DNA of the CDR3: TGCAGTGCTCCTAACAGGGACTCTGGGGCCAACGTCCTGACTTTC.

As regards this clonotype: One end of the junction fails to match germline, which may point to a read error. The chain employs TRBV15 and TRBJ2-3; 7 nucleotides match TRBD2. Germline lookup yields CDR1 LNHNV and CDR2 YYDKDF (reference sequence). The length of the CDR3 is 17 residues. This CDR3 reads CATSRDRPSGRTDTQYF. The CDR3 region has the DNA TGTGCCACCAGCAGAGATAGGCCTAGCGGACGCACGGATACGCAGTATTTT.

This clonotype was counted between two and nine times. The rearrangement links TRBV12-3 or TRBV12-4 to TRBJ1-2; 10 bases are a match to TRBD1. The V and J ends lost 5 bases and 4 bases, in that order; junction bases with no gene match: 10. CDR3 size: 16 residues. CDR3 amino acids: CASSGGVGQGIYGYTF. DNA of the CDR3: TGTGCCAGCAGTGGGGGTGTGGGACAGGGGATCTATGGCTACACCTTC.

As regards this clonotype: A single base separates this from a much larger clone, so it may be a read error. CDR3 coding DNA: TGTGCCAGCAGCCTACGGGCAGGGGTGACCACTGAAGCTTTCTTT. It specifies CASSLRAGVTTEAFF. The V gene is TRBV9, the J gene TRBJ1-1; tentative D call: TRBD1 (6 bases). The germline V and J ends were trimmed by 4 bases and 4 bases, with 17 bases remaining between them. Looked up from germline, CDR1 is SGDLS and CDR2 is YYNGEE. The CDR3 consists of 15 residues.

This clonotype was counted a few times. This chain joins TRBV4-1 and TRBJ2-1, with D perhaps TRBD2 (5 bases). The V and J ends lost 4 bases and 0 bases respectively, with 16 bases between them. Germline CDR1 is MGHRA and CDR2 is YSYEKL. The CDR3 contains 17 residues. The CDR3 coding sequence is TGCGCCAGCAGCCCTGCTAGTTTTGGGAGCTCCTACAATGAGCAGTTCTTC. This sequence encodes CASSPASFGSSYNEQFF.

This clonotype was counted a few times. This chain joins TRBV7-7 and TRBJ2-3; D is undetermined. In germline, CDR1 is SSHAT, CDR2 FNYEAQ (reference sequence). Trimming cost V 6 bases and J 2 bases, with 9 bases left between them. CDR3 length: 13 amino acids. The CDR3 reads CASSKALTDTQYF. The CDR3 coding sequence is TGTGCCAGCAGTAAGGCCCTCACAGATACGCAGTATTTT.